The text below deals with one TCR beta chain. Diagnostic criteria defined recently for definite or probable disease were met by the Susac syndrome patients. CDR3 length equals 14 residues. Germline V gives CDR1 MGHDK, CDR2 SYGVNS. Unmatched junction bases numbered 4, after V lost 4 bases and J lost 9 bases. This entry belongs to a study of CD8 T cells in Susac syndrome. Study summary: Among the sequenced Susac syndrome patients, more than five had active disease while fewer than 10 were in remission. Patients with Susac syndrome, at blood draw, were therapy-naive, on corticosteroids, or on intravenous immunoglobulin alone.

The RNA, roughly 0.5 to 1 ug, was put through reverse transcription using random hexamers. By means of immunoSEQ multiplex PCR, TCR beta CDR3 spanning 54 Vbeta and 13 Jbeta underwent amplification. MiXCR, applied by TCRdb to the immunoSEQ multiplex PCR reads, yields one record per CDR3 protein. The sample contains 110,000 to 150,000 distinct CDR3 sequences, approximately 94% of which appear only once. The TCR was taken from a human donor with Susac syndrome. This rearrangement joins TRBV25-1 to TRBJ2-1; 12 nucleotides match TRBD2. Source material: CD4+ T cells from PBMCs. CDR3 nucleotides: TGTGCCAGCAGTGCCAGACTAGCGGGGGTTGAGCAGTTCTTC. It is translated as CASSARLAGVEQFF.